The 17 T cell receptor beta chains below were found in one sample sequenced in a study of post-analysis software for immune sequencing data. Which antigens these TCRs recognize remains unknown. Tagging with unique molecular identifiers was a feature of the TCR beta cDNA libraries. TCRdb analysed the PCR reads with MiXCR anew, one entry per CDR3 protein. The sample lists some 700,000 distinct CDR3 sequences; 59% were seen once. Study outcomes and limitations: TRBV5-6, TRBV5-1 and TRBV20-1 were among several TRBV segments more frequent in patients than controls.

The specimen sequenced was blood. The receptors were gathered from a girl aged 2 to 10 with multiple sclerosis.

The rearrangement uses TRBV6-1 and TRBJ1-1, with D perhaps TRBD1 (5 bases). V gave up 3 bases and J gave up 2 bases, with 10 bases separating them. This CDR3 has 14 amino acids. Germline loops: CDR1 MNHNS, CDR2 SASEGT. The CDR3: CASSDLGLNTEAFF. Written as DNA, the CDR3 is TGTGCCAGCAGTGACTTGGGACTTAACACTGAAGCTTTCTTT.

V is TRBV5-6 and J is TRBJ2-6, with 8 bases identical to TRBD1. Looked up from germline, CDR1 is SGHDT and CDR2 is YYEEEE. J was trimmed by 1 base and V by 4 bases; bases with no gene match: 7. The CDR3 spans 17 residues. Here the CDR3 DNA reads TGTGCCAGCAGCCCGGACAGGGTACGGTCTGGGGCCAACGTCCTGACTTTC. Translated, it gives CASSPDRVRSGANVLTF.

This chain links TRBV7-9 with TRBJ2-1; 7 nucleotides line up with TRBD2. V lost 2 bases, J lost 1 base, and 11 bases stayed unmatched. In germline, CDR1 is SEHNR, CDR2 FQNEAQ (reference sequence). This CDR3 is 18 amino acids long. The CDR3 DNA sequence: TGTGCCAGCAGCTTAAATAGCGGGCCACTTCATTCCTACAATGAGCAGTTCTTC. Its protein product is CASSLNSGPLHSYNEQFF.

The chain uses TRBV4-3 and TRBJ1-2; TRBD1 matches 7 bases. CDR1 LGHNA and CDR2 YSLEER come from the germline V gene. After removal of 0 bases from V and 5 bases from J, the junction contained 18 bases not matched to a gene. The CDR3 spans 19 residues. The CDR3 DNA reads TGCGCCAGCAGCCAAGAGGGCCCCGGGACAGTCTCAACCTATTATGGCTACACCTTC. This encodes CASSQEGPGTVSTYYGYTF.

V is TRBV29-1 and J is TRBJ2-7, with D perhaps matching TRBD1 (6 bases). CDR1 and CDR2 from the germline V gene are SQVTM and ANQGSEA. The CDR3 spans 13 residues. Trimming left V 6 bases short and J 2 bases short, with 14 bases between. The CDR3 sequence is CSVLTGFAYEQYF. CDR3 DNA sequence: TGCAGCGTACTAACAGGGTTCGCCTACGAGCAGTACTTC.

This clonotype was recorded once. The CDR3 sequence: CATSGGLAGRLEQFF. CDR3 nucleotides: TGTGCCACCAGCGGAGGACTAGCGGGACGGTTGGAGCAGTTCTTC. The rearrangement links TRBV15 to TRBJ2-1; 12 nucleotides agree with TRBD2. V lost 5 bases to trimming and J lost 10 bases; unmatched junction nucleotides: 9. The germline V gene encodes CDR1 LNHNV and CDR2 YYDKDF (reference sequence). There are 15 residues in the CDR3.

The CDR3 region is CASSQDWTSGVEETQYF. In DNA form, the CDR3 reads TGTGCCAGCAGCCAAGATTGGACTAGCGGGGTGGAAGAGACCCAGTACTTC. The rearrangement links TRBV4-2 to TRBJ2-5, with 12 bases matching TRBD2. Trimming took 0 bases from V and 3 from J; bases not matched to a gene: 5. Germline CDR1 LGHNA, CDR2 YNFKEQ. The length of the CDR3 is 17 residues.

In this sample, this clonotype turned up once. This sequence joins TRBV10-3 and TRBJ1-2; TRBD1 matches 7 bases. Trimming took 2 bases from V and 7 from J; bases not matched to a gene: 4. The CDR3 extends over 13 amino acids. Germline V gives CDR1 ENHRY, CDR2 SYGVKD. The CDR3 DNA follows: TGTGCCATCAGTGAGGACAGGGATCGTGGCTACACCTTC. Translating it yields CAISEDRDRGYTF.

The rearrangement links TRBV5-6 to TRBJ1-2; no definite D call. V was clipped by 1 base and J by 4 bases, with 11 bases between them. Germline V gene sequence: CDR1 SGHDT, CDR2 YYEEEE. This CDR3 region has 14 residues. The CDR3 DNA reads TGTGCCAGCAGCTTGCGGGGAGCGACCTATGGCTACACCTTC. It specifies CASSLRGATYGYTF.

This chain uses TRBV10-3 with TRBJ2-1, with TRBD1 identical over 7 bases. This CDR3 is built from 14 residues. Per germline, CDR1 ENHRY and CDR2 SYGVKD. The ends lost 4 bases at V and 5 bases at J; junction bases unmatched: 5. The CDR3 DNA reads as TGTGCCATCAGTGTGGAACAGGGGAACAATGAGCAGTTCTTC. Protein sequence: CAISVEQGNNEQFF.

The chain joins TRBV20-1 to TRBJ2-7; D perhaps matches TRBD2 (5 bases). The germline gives CDR1 DFQATT, CDR2 SNEGSKA (reference sequence). The germline V and J ends were trimmed by 6 bases and 0 bases, with 15 bases remaining between them. The CDR3 is 14 residues long. In nucleotides, the CDR3 is TGCAGTGCCAACCCGGACTCAAACTCCTACGAGCAGTACTTC. Its translation is CSANPDSNSYEQYF.

The table lists this clonotype with a few counts. This rearrangement joins TRBV20-1 to TRBJ2-5; 7 bases line up with TRBD2. The J segment lost 5 bases and the V segment lost 0 bases, leaving 0 bases of the junction unmatched. The CDR3 covers 12 residues. Germline V gene lookup returns CDR1 DFQATT and CDR2 SNEGSKA (reference sequence). Here the CDR3 DNA reads TGCAGTGCTAGAGAGGGGGGGGAGACCCAGTACTTC. This translates into CSAREGGETQYF.

This clonotype was observed a handful of times. The rearrangement links TRBV11-2 to TRBJ1-2; 8 bases fit TRBD1. J gave up 6 bases and V 2 bases, and 2 bases lay outside the gene matches. Germline CDR1 is SGHAT and CDR2 is FQNNGV. The CDR3 has 13 amino acids. The CDR3 DNA follows: TGTGCCAGCAGCTTACCAGGGGGCAATGGCTACACCTTC. Its translation is CASSLPGGNGYTF.

The J gene is TRBJ2-7, the V gene TRBV27; 7 nucleotides agree with TRBD2. CDR3 length: 12 residues. Germline V gene sequence: CDR1 MNHEY, CDR2 SMNVEV (reference sequence). Trimming took 10 bases from V and 0 from J; bases not matched to a gene: 3. CDR3 DNA: TGTGCCACCCGGGACTACTCCTACGAGCAGTACTTC. It translates to CATRDYSYEQYF.

The rearrangement links TRBV29-1 to TRBJ2-3; possibly TRBD2 for D (5 bases). Trimming cost V 0 bases and J 0 bases, with 7 bases left between them. The V gene's germline CDR1 is SQVTM and CDR2 ANQGSEA. This CDR3 has 14 amino acids. CDR3 sequence reads: CSVEEAVSTDTQYF. CDR3 nucleotide sequence: TGCAGCGTTGAAGAAGCGGTGAGCACAGATACGCAGTATTTT.

J is TRBJ2-7 and V is TRBV29-1, with D tentatively TRBD1 (5 bases). The closer fit of TRBJ2-5 to the DNA end suggests the J call may be wrong. The CDR3 is made up of 11 amino acids. Germline CDR1 SQVTM, CDR2 ANQGSEA. CDR3 sequence (DNA): TGCAGCGTTGACAGGGTAGAGACCCAGTACTTC. Protein: CSVDRVETQYF.

The rearrangement joins TRBV5-1 to TRBJ2-7; D remains ambiguous. Germline CDR1 reads SGHRS; CDR2 reads YFSETQ. This CDR3 has 15 residues. Trimming stripped 0 bases from V and 0 bases from J, with 10 bases between. The CDR3 here is CASSLGVINSYEQYF. DNA for the CDR3: TGCGCCAGCAGCTTGGGGGTGATTAACTCCTACGAGCAGTACTTC.